This T cell receptor beta chain was sequenced for a study of beta chain features in type 1 diabetes. Expressed TCRB transcripts were sequenced, since all the RNA that had been isolated was reverse transcribed. The data were produced by immunoSEQ multiplex PCR, yet TCRdb's version contains in-frame clones alone and is incomplete. The sample holds under 250,000 clones, about 26% seen once. The V gene lost 5 bases and the J gene lost 4 bases, with 11 bases spanning the gap. The CDR3 spans 13 residues. CDR1 and CDR2 (germline): SGHTA, FQGNSA. Source material: central memory CD4+ T cells from blood. The chain recombines TRBV7-2 with TRBJ1-2; D remains unclear. The clonotype was recovered from a man aged 30-40 years in good health. The CDR3 here is CASSPSGLYGYTF. The DNA for the CDR3 is TGTGCCAGCAGCCCGTCCGGCCTCTATGGCTACACCTTC.